The subject of this entry is one T cell receptor beta chain. Its antigen is undetermined. This sample is drawn from a study of vaccination effects on CD4 cells after COVID-19. Under the ViraFEST assay, PBMC were stimulated with viral peptide pools so that antigen-specific CD4+ T cells expanded. Sequencing was performed afterwards. Researchers isolated CD4+ T cells once roughly ten days of culture had elapsed. Two-dose vaccination with either BNT162b2 or mRNA-1273 was given to the participants. Wells each received 2 million to 2.5 million PBMC, cultured with approximately 10 IU/ml IL-2 and roughly 9.4 ug/ml peptides. CDR1 is MNHEY, CDR2 SMNVEV, per germline (reference sequence). This CDR3 comprises 15 residues. The germline V and J ends were trimmed by 4 bases and 4 bases, with 16 bases remaining between them. The assay was immunoSEQ multiplex PCR, and TCRdb's table has in-frame clones only and misses some. The sample holds roughly 34,000 clones; around 80% are singletons and the top ten take roughly 1.6%.

This receptor was identified in a human donor who received a COVID-19 vaccine. Some clones in this sample may be carry-over from other donors' samples. V and J are TRBV27 and TRBJ1-2; D not resolved. The specimen was CD4+ T cells from PBMCs cultured with HCoV-NL63 spike peptides, collected after COVID-19 vaccination. CDR3 DNA: TGTGCCAGCAGTTCCGAGGGAATGCCAATCTATGGCTACACCTTC. Protein product: CASSSEGMPIYGYTF.